The clone carrying this TCR beta chain was found a few times. What it binds is not known. The germline V and J ends were trimmed by 0 bases and 1 base, with 9 bases remaining between them. The CDR3 is made up of 15 amino acids. The V gene's germline CDR1 is LGHNA and CDR2 YNFKEQ. The data are from a study of T cell repertoires in aging, cancer and after chemotherapy. Looking at the study overall: Donor ages fell into six groups from 30 or younger up to 70 or older. Paired samples before and after chemotherapy came from chronic lymphocytic leukemia patients on fludarabine- or bendamustine-based regimens.

Study results and limitations: In cancer patients, declining TCR diversity with age involved lost richness and lost evenness. Across the chemotherapy interval, each cancer cohort showed higher median generation probability, suggesting thymic rebound.

Amplification of TCR beta used genomic DNA extracted from peripheral blood. TRB rearrangements spanning V, D and J were amplified using mixed TRB-A/B primers. TCRdb used MiXCR to reprocess the multiplex PCR reads, holding one entry per CDR3 protein. The sample records approximately 780 distinct CDR3 sequences, less than 25% being singletons. This TCR came from a human donor with a blood cancer. The J gene is TRBJ2-5, the V gene TRBV4-2, with D uncertain. The sample comprised blood. The CDR3: CASSQEVSTQETQYF. The CDR3 DNA reads as TGTGCCAGCAGCCAAGAAGTTTCTACCCAAGAGACCCAGTACTTC.